This TCR beta chain was documented in a study of identical twins. With 2 bases removed from V and 5 bases from J, the gap between germline ends came to 13 bases. The CDR3 has 14 residues. Germline V gene data show CDR1 as SNHLY and CDR2 as FYNNEI. TCRdb analysed the 5' RACE reads with MiXCR anew, one entry per CDR3 protein. Of some 230,000 distinct CDR3 sequences listed, around 6.5% are singletons. This clonotype was seen more than once but under ten times. These same records also appear under a second study, on T cells expressing NK-cell markers.

The sample comprised CD8+ T cells sorted from blood. The origin of this receptor is a woman in her late teens or twenties in good health. The chain uses TRBV2 and TRBJ2-7, with D possibly being TRBD2 (7 bases). CDR3 region: CASSEWGGPHEQYF. CDR3 bases: TGTGCCAGCAGTGAATGGGGGGGGCCCCACGAGCAGTACTTC.